The 29 T cell receptor beta chains in this list originate from one sample, sequenced in a study of neurological immune-mediated disorders. TCRdb processed the 5' RACE reads anew with MiXCR; each CDR3 protein has one entry. The table lists about 50,000 distinct CDR3 sequences, 10% of them singletons, with approximately 5.3% in the top ten. The sequencing sample was made of PBMCs. The receptors originated from a man between 65 and 79 years old with HTLV-1-associated myelopathy (HAM/TSP).

In its sample, this clonotype was seen a few times. The rearrangement joins TRBV20-1 to TRBJ1-1, with D hard to call. The V end lost 5 bases, the J end lost 0 bases, and 10 bases lay between the germline ends. Germline V gene sequence: CDR1 DFQATT, CDR2 SNEGSKA (reference sequence). The CDR3 covers 13 residues. The CDR3: CSAPVELNTEAFF. As DNA, the CDR3 is TGCAGTGCTCCCGTGGAGTTGAACACTGAAGCTTTCTTT.

There are many counts of this clonotype. The CDR3 bases are TGTGCCACTAGCGGGAGGTTCACAGATACGCAGTATTTT. It codes for CATSGRFTDTQYF. The chain is built from TRBV10-3 and TRBJ2-3, with 11 positions matching TRBD2. The CDR3 extends over 13 amino acids. Germline V gene data show CDR1 as ENHRY and CDR2 as SYGVKD. V was clipped by 10 bases and J by 2 bases; unmatched bases: 2.

This clonotype was detected many times. The J gene is TRBJ1-5, the V gene TRBV28, with a possible D match to TRBD1 (5 bases). Trimming left V 4 bases short and J 10 bases short, with 20 bases between. Germline V gives CDR1 MDHEN, CDR2 SYDVKM. CDR3 size: 15 residues. For the CDR3, the DNA is TGTGCCAGCAGTTCCGGTGGGGGGGTGGGTAAACCCCAGCATTTT. Translating gives CASSSGGGVGKPQHF.

This clonotype was found a few times. This rearrangement joins TRBV4-3 to TRBJ2-1, with 9 bases aligning to TRBD2. The germline V gene encodes CDR1 LGHNA and CDR2 YSLEER. V lost 3 bases and J lost 7; bases outside the gene matches: 7. This CDR3 is 15 amino acids long. The CDR3 sequence is CASSHSGSSLNEQFF. The CDR3 coding sequence is TGCGCCAGCAGCCATAGCGGGAGTTCGTTGAATGAGCAGTTCTTC.

The rearrangement joins TRBV4-2 to TRBJ1-2; TRBD1 matches 7 bases. This CDR3 spans 15 amino acids. CDR1 LGHNA and CDR2 YNFKEQ come from the germline V gene. Losses at the gene ends were 5 bases for V and 1 base for J; bases not matched to a gene: 7. CDR3 protein: CASSFWAGGNYGYTF. CDR3 DNA: TGTGCCAGCAGCTTCTGGGCAGGGGGTAACTATGGCTACACCTTC.

This clonotype has a count of ten or more. The chain has TRBV6-5 and TRBJ2-6; 8 bases align to TRBD1. J lost 1 base, V lost 2 bases, and 13 bases had no gene match. From germline, CDR1 is MNHEY and CDR2 SVGAGI. The CDR3 spans 20 residues. The DNA of the CDR3 is TGTGCCAGCAGTTACCGACGAGGGACAGGCAGAACTTCTGGGGCCAACGTCCTGACTTTC. This encodes CASSYRRGTGRTSGANVLTF.

This clonotype was recorded many times. The rearrangement links TRBV5-1 to TRBJ2-2; the D is unclear. Germline V lookup: CDR1 SGHRS, CDR2 YFSETQ. The CDR3 extends over 13 amino acids. V was clipped by 4 bases and J by 0 bases, with 4 bases between them. The CDR3 here is CASSAANTGELFF. The DNA of the CDR3 is TGCGCCAGCAGCGCTGCGAACACCGGGGAGCTGTTTTTT.

This clonotype was seen at least ten times. The chain couples TRBV12-3 or TRBV12-4 to TRBJ1-5; a weak D match, TRBD1 (5 bases). Deletions cut 3 bases from V and 5 bases from J, with 8 bases between. CDR3 length equals 13 residues. CDR3 residues: CASSFGRDQPQHF. The CDR3 DNA follows: TGTGCCAGCAGTTTCGGCAGGGATCAGCCCCAGCATTTT.

J is TRBJ2-5 and V is TRBV7-8; D remains unclear. With 0 bases removed from V and 2 bases from J, the gap between germline ends came to 7 bases. The CDR3 extends over 14 amino acids. Germline values: CDR1 SGHVS, CDR2 FQNEAQ. The CDR3 is CASSLAALQETQYF. CDR3 nucleotide sequence: TGTGCCAGCAGCTTAGCGGCACTGCAAGAGACCCAGTACTTC.

At least ten counts were recorded for this clonotype. The chain carries TRBV7-2 and TRBJ1-2; D remains unclear. Trimming cost V 1 base and J 4 bases, with 4 bases left between them. This CDR3 is 12 amino acids long. CDR1 and CDR2 (germline): SGHTA, FQGNSA. CDR3 sequence: CASSLDAYGYTF. CDR3 nucleotide sequence: TGTGCCAGCAGCTTAGATGCCTATGGCTACACCTTC.

In its sample, this clonotype was seen a few times. V gene TRBV6-6 combines with J gene TRBJ2-1; D possibly corresponds to TRBD2 (5 bases). Germline CDR1 MNHNY, CDR2 SVGAGI (reference sequence). The CDR3 consists of 18 residues. Trimming cost V 2 bases and J 0 bases, with 17 bases left between them. The CDR3: CASSYRRGSASSYNEQFF. In nucleotides, the CDR3 is TGTGCCAGCAGTTACCGCCGGGGTAGCGCAAGCTCCTACAATGAGCAGTTCTTC.

This clonotype was seen at least ten times. The CDR3 sequence is CASSLGAGGGRNEQYF. The CDR3, as DNA: TGTGCCAGCAGCTTGGGAGCAGGGGGCGGAAGGAACGAGCAGTACTTC. The gene calls are TRBV5-4 and TRBJ2-7, with TRBD1 identical over 8 bases. J gave up 5 bases and V 0 bases, and 10 bases lay outside the gene matches. This CDR3 region has 16 residues. The germline gives CDR1 SGHNT, CDR2 YYREEE (reference sequence).

This clonotype was seen many times. The CDR3 region is CSVLADYNEQFF. CDR3 nucleotide sequence: TGCAGCGTCCTAGCGGATTACAATGAGCAGTTCTTC. The rearrangement links TRBV29-1 to TRBJ2-1, with 7 bases matching TRBD2. V lost 6 bases, J lost 4 bases, and 3 bases stayed unmatched. Germline values: CDR1 SQVTM, CDR2 ANQGSEA. The CDR3 runs 12 residues.

This clonotype was seen only a few times. Since a much larger clone is just one base distant, this may be a read error. This chain joins TRBV5-1 and TRBJ2-7; D unclear. Germline loops: CDR1 SGHRS, CDR2 YFSETQ. CDR3 size: 14 residues. As DNA, the CDR3 is TGCACCAGCAGCTTGGGGATCCATCCCTACGAGCAGTACTTC. This codes for CTSSLGIHPYEQYF.

This clonotype was found many times. The chain combines TRBV27 with TRBJ2-3, with 7 bases aligning to TRBD1. This CDR3 contains 14 residues. Losses at the gene ends were 6 bases for V and 1 base for J; bases not matched to a gene: 4. From germline, CDR1 is MNHEY and CDR2 SMNVEV (reference sequence). The CDR3: CASSRDRGTDTQYF. The CDR3 nucleotides read TGTGCCAGCAGCCGCGACAGGGGCACAGATACGCAGTATTTT.

This clonotype was picked up many times. V and J are TRBV7-2 and TRBJ2-1; no clear D. Germline V CDR1 and CDR2: SGHTA, FQGNSA. The ends were cut back, 8 bases at V and 2 bases at J, with 4 bases in the middle. The CDR3 covers 11 residues. For the CDR3, the DNA is TGTGCCAGCCAGGCCTACAATGAGCAGTTCTTC. Translation: CASQAYNEQFF.

This clonotype has a count of ten or more. V is TRBV7-2 and J is TRBJ2-4; 13 bases are shared with TRBD2. This CDR3 is built from 14 residues. V was clipped by 7 bases and J by 9 bases; unmatched bases: 6. Germline CDR1 SGHTA, CDR2 FQGNSA. CDR3 nucleotide sequence: TGTGCCAGCACCCGGACTAGCGGGAGTCGCATTCAGTACTTC. Its translation: CASTRTSGSRIQYF.

This clonotype was counted at least ten times. This chain uses TRBV6-6 with TRBJ1-3; D possibly corresponds to TRBD1 (5 bases). V lost 7 bases and J 0 bases, leaving 13 bases between the germline ends. Germline CDR1 and CDR2: MNHNY and SVGAGI (reference sequence). The CDR3 runs to 15 residues. The CDR3 loop reads CASTLDSSSGNTIYF. CDR3 nucleotide sequence: TGTGCCAGCACGCTAGACAGCTCCTCTGGAAACACCATATATTTT.

There are many counts of this clonotype. The rearrangement links TRBV20-1 to TRBJ2-3; D uncertain. Trimming took off 1 base at V and 4 bases at J, with 9 bases between the two ends. This CDR3 has 13 amino acids. Germline V CDR1 and CDR2: DFQATT, SNEGSKA (reference sequence). CDR3 bases: TGCAGTGCTAGAGTAGTTGGGTCAGATACGCAGTATTTT. It specifies CSARVVGSDTQYF.

This clonotype was counted once. Since a much larger clone is just one base distant, this may be a read error. V and J are TRBV9 and TRBJ2-2; 8 bases match TRBD2. CDR1 is SGDLS, CDR2 YYNGEE, per germline. This CDR3 is 15 amino acids long. The DNA of the CDR3 is TGTGCCAGCAGCGTGACTAGCGTATACACCGTGGAGCTGTTTTTT. This codes for CASSVTSVYTVELFF.

In its sample, this clonotype was seen many times. V gene TRBV4-3 combines with J gene TRBJ1-2; TRBD1 is a possible D gene (6 bases). Germline V gene sequence: CDR1 LGHNA, CDR2 YSLEER. V was trimmed by 0 bases and J by 3 bases, leaving 11 bases between them. The CDR3 has 15 residues. The CDR3 spells CASSQEWGHDYGYTF. The CDR3 DNA sequence: TGCGCCAGCAGCCAAGAATGGGGGCATGACTATGGCTACACCTTC.

This rearrangement joins TRBV7-3 to TRBJ2-7; unclear D gene. Germline V gene lookup returns CDR1 SGHTA and CDR2 FQGTGA. V was trimmed by 1 base and J by 0 bases, leaving 22 bases between them. This CDR3 is built from 19 residues. CDR3 residues: CASSLIRISERWCSYEQYF. CDR3 nucleotides: TGTGCCAGCAGCTTAATTCGAATCTCCGAGAGATGGTGCTCCTACGAGCAGTACTTC.

This clonotype was seen ten or more times. This chain uses TRBV5-1 with TRBJ2-1; 8 positions agree with TRBD2. With 0 bases clipped from V and 8 bases from J, the junction kept 4 bases outside the gene matches. The length of the CDR3 is 14 residues. CDR1 is SGHRS, CDR2 YFSETQ, per germline. As DNA, the CDR3 is TGCGCCAGCAGCTTGGCGCGGGAGGTCGATGAGCAGTTCTTC. Translation gives CASSLAREVDEQFF.

This clonotype was detected many times. The chain links TRBV10-2 to TRBJ1-2; a possible D gene is TRBD1 (5 bases). Deletions cut 3 bases from V and 10 bases from J, with 12 bases between. CDR1 WSHSY and CDR2 SAAADI come from the germline V gene. There are 12 residues in the CDR3. The CDR3 loop reads CASSEGTEDYTF. DNA of the CDR3: TGCGCCAGCAGTGAAGGGACGGAGGACTACACCTTC.

There are many counts of this clonotype. The chain is built from TRBV29-1 and TRBJ2-7, with TRBD1 identical over 9 bases. The length of the CDR3 is 14 residues. Germline V gene data show CDR1 as SQVTM and CDR2 as ANQGSEA. The V segment lost 7 bases and the J segment 5 bases; nucleotides outside the gene matches: 12. The CDR3: CSGSSGTGSNEQYF. The DNA of the CDR3 is TGCAGCGGCTCCTCCGGGACAGGGTCGAACGAGCAGTACTTC.

In its sample, this clonotype was seen a few times. V and J are TRBV10-3 and TRBJ1-5, with no clear D. The germline gives CDR1 ENHRY, CDR2 SYGVKD. The CDR3 runs to 14 residues. Trimming took 0 bases from V and 5 from J, leaving 8 bases between them. CDR3 amino acids: CAISESTPYQPQHF. The CDR3 region has the DNA TGTGCCATCAGTGAGTCGACACCTTATCAGCCCCAGCATTTT.

This clonotype has a count of ten or more. This sequence joins TRBV29-1 and TRBJ2-5; no firm D call. The germline gives CDR1 SQVTM, CDR2 ANQGSEA. This CDR3 region has 12 residues. Trimming shortened V by 3 bases and J by 7 bases, and 12 bases separated the two germline ends. CDR3: CSVELTKGTQYF. The CDR3 DNA reads TGCAGCGTTGAGCTGACGAAAGGGACCCAGTACTTC.

The chain recombines TRBV5-5 with TRBJ2-3; 9 bases agree with TRBD2. The CDR3 sequence is 16 residues long. The V gene's germline CDR1 is SGHKS and CDR2 YYEKEE (reference sequence). The V and J ends lost 3 bases and 3 bases, in that order; junction bases with no gene match: 8. The CDR3 bases are TGTGCCAGCAGCTCCTTGCGGCTAGCGGGAACAGATACGCAGTATTTT. It specifies CASSSLRLAGTDTQYF. Together with reference TRBV5-5 and TRBJ2-3, the CDR3 gives the full variable domain: DAGVTQSPTHLIKTRGQQVTLRCSPISGHKSVSWYQQVLGQGPQFIFQYYEKEERGRGNFPDRFSARQFPNYSSELNVNALLLGDSALYLCASSSLRLAGTDTQYFGPGTRLTVL.

This clonotype was detected many times. CDR3: CASSERLARITRVYNEQFF. CDR3 coding DNA: TGTGCCAGCAGCGAAAGGCTAGCGAGAATAACCCGGGTTTACAATGAGCAGTTCTTC. The J gene is TRBJ2-1, the V gene TRBV28; a possible D gene is TRBD2 (6 bases). Germline V lookup: CDR1 MDHEN, CDR2 SYDVKM. This CDR3 spans 19 amino acids. V lost 6 bases and J lost 4, with 28 bases in between.